The clone carrying this T cell receptor (beta chain) was recorded a few times. In the source study's methods: For nucleated cells, counts were estimated from reference gene primer amplification. The method was immunoSEQ multiplex PCR; TCRdb's version includes in-frame clones alone and lacks a portion of them. That table supplies the V and J calls and clone size; D and trimming were determined from the DNA. The table records some 450,000 clones, 70% to 90% of them present only once. This specimen comes from a study of blood T cell repertoires in COVID-19. The germline V and J ends were trimmed by 0 bases and 4 bases, with 6 bases remaining between them. Germline-derived CDR1 and CDR2 are MGHRA and YSYEKL. The CDR3 length is 13 residues.

The sample comprised peripheral blood. This clonotype originated in a man aged 18 to 30 with COVID-19, enrolled during active disease. The V call is TRBV4-1, the J call TRBJ1-2; unclear D gene. The CDR3 nucleotides read TGCGCCAGCAGCCAAGAAGGCGGCTATGGCTACACCTTC. Protein: CASSQEGGYGYTF.